Each of the 24 T cell receptor beta chains below was sequenced from the same sample in a study of cytomegalovirus exposure and HLA in healthy donors. The PCR was carried out with 60 Vbeta primers and 13 Jbeta primers. Libraries were prepared by immunoSEQ multiplex PCR; TCRdb keeps only in-frame clonotypes and omits some of them. Here the sample spans approximately 70,000 clones, around 66% being singletons. Sequenced: PBMCs. Every receptor here comes from a male donor in good health and CMV-seropositive.

The CDR3 reads CATSGRQGADEQFF. The CDR3 DNA reads TGTGCCACCAGCGGTCGACAGGGGGCTGATGAGCAGTTCTTC. The V and J genes are TRBV15 and TRBJ2-1, with 10 positions matching TRBD1. The trim removed 5 bases at V and 8 bases at J, leaving 6 bases unmatched. This CDR3 spans 14 amino acids. In germline, CDR1 is LNHNV, CDR2 YYDKDF (reference sequence).

This sequence joins TRBV30 and TRBJ2-7; perhaps TRBD1 as D (5 bases). The germline V gene encodes CDR1 GTSNPN and CDR2 SVGIG (reference sequence). Deletions cut 5 bases from V and 4 bases from J, with 15 bases between. The CDR3 has 13 residues. The DNA for the CDR3 is TGTGCCTGGGGGGCAGGGTTGGGGTACGAGCAGTACTTC. Translation gives CAWGAGLGYEQYF.

With regard to this clone: The same CDR3 also results from other DNA sequences found in this sample. The chain has TRBV4-1 and TRBJ1-4, with TRBD1 identical over 10 bases. Germline V gives CDR1 MGHRA, CDR2 YSYEKL. The CDR3 is made up of 14 amino acids. Trimming cost V 5 bases and J 7 bases; bases outside gene matches: 4. CDR3 in amino acids: CASSDDRGPEKLFF. Written as DNA, the CDR3 is TGCGCCAGCAGCGACGACAGGGGGCCTGAAAAACTGTTTTTT.

J is TRBJ2-3 and V is TRBV5-1; 12 bases are a match to TRBD1. With V trimmed by 4 bases and J by 6 bases, 6 bases remained unmatched. The CDR3 totals 15 residues. Germline assignment: CDR1 SGHRS and CDR2 YFSETQ. The CDR3 is CASSEGQGAVDTQYF. Written as DNA, the CDR3 is TGCGCCAGCAGCGAGGGACAGGGGGCGGTGGATACGCAGTATTTT.

This chain connects TRBV2 to TRBJ2-2, with a weak D call TRBD2 (5 bases). V was clipped by 7 bases and J by 4 bases, with 10 bases between them. CDR1 and CDR2 (germline): SNHLY, FYNNEI. This CDR3 comprises 13 residues. The CDR3 nucleotides read TGTGCCAGCAAGGAGGTACCCACCGGGGAGCTGTTTTTT. Translation: CASKEVPTGELFF.

The chain is built from TRBV5-6 and TRBJ1-2; tentatively, D is TRBD1 (6 bases). CDR3 length: 17 residues. Trimming took 0 bases from V and 0 from J, leaving 15 bases between them. The germline gives CDR1 SGHDT, CDR2 YYEEEE. As DNA, the CDR3 is TGTGCCAGCAGCTTGGGGGCAGGGGAAATTTCTAACTATGGCTACACCTTC. It codes for CASSLGAGEISNYGYTF.

The gene calls are TRBV7-2 and TRBJ2-5, with 8 positions matching TRBD2. CDR3 size: 13 residues. In germline, CDR1 is SGHTA, CDR2 FQGNSA. V was pared by 5 bases and J by 4 bases, with 3 bases of the junction left unmatched. The chain's CDR3 is CASSPRGGETQYF. CDR3 coding DNA: TGTGCCAGCAGCCCCCGGGGGGGAGAGACCCAGTACTTC.

This chain links TRBV6-5 with TRBJ1-2; D remains unclear. The ends were cut back, 0 bases at V and 10 bases at J, with 9 bases in the middle. Germline V lookup: CDR1 MNHEY, CDR2 SVGAGI. The length of the CDR3 is 12 residues. The DNA of the CDR3 is TGTGCCAGCAGTTACTCGATCGGTTACTACACCTTC. This sequence encodes CASSYSIGYYTF.

The rearrangement joins TRBV7-9 to TRBJ1-1, with D possibly matching TRBD1 (5 bases). The CDR3 runs to 14 residues. From germline, CDR1 is SEHNR and CDR2 FQNEAQ (reference sequence). V was pared by 5 bases and J by 0 bases, with 10 bases between. The CDR3, as DNA: TGTGCCAGCAGCCTGGAGGGGATGAACACTGAAGCTTTCTTT. This translates into CASSLEGMNTEAFF.

The chain carries TRBV9 and TRBJ2-7; a weak D match, TRBD2 (7 bases). The CDR3 consists of 14 residues. Germline CDR1 is SGDLS and CDR2 is YYNGEE. Trimming shortened V by 0 bases and J by 5 bases, and 12 bases separated the two germline ends. The CDR3 nucleotides read TGTGCCAGCAGCGTAGCGGGGGGCTGGCACGAGCAGTACTTC. Protein sequence: CASSVAGGWHEQYF.

The chain links TRBV2 to TRBJ1-1, with 7 bases fitting TRBD1. The CDR3 extends over 14 amino acids. V shed 6 bases, J shed 4 bases, and the junction held 8 bases outside the gene matches. CDR1 SNHLY and CDR2 FYNNEI come from the germline V gene. This CDR3 is CASRVGNRGTEAFF. Written as DNA, the CDR3 is TGTGCCAGCAGAGTAGGGAACAGGGGCACTGAAGCTTTCTTT.

The chain has TRBV11-3 and TRBJ2-2; 7 bases fit TRBD1. Looked up from germline, CDR1 is SGHNT and CDR2 is YENEEA. The CDR3 spans 15 residues. The J segment lost 4 bases and the V segment lost 5 bases, leaving 7 bases of the junction unmatched. In DNA form, the CDR3 reads TGTGCCAGCAGCGCACAGGGGTTGGGCACCGGGGAGCTGTTTTTT. Translated: CASSAQGLGTGELFF.

This clone was recorded only once. V gene TRBV7-9 combines with J gene TRBJ1-1; possible D gene TRBD1, 6 bases. V was cut by 6 bases and J by 4 bases, with 15 bases left in between. CDR1 and CDR2 (germline): SEHNR, FQNEAQ (reference sequence). The CDR3 totals 14 residues. CDR3 region: CASSQEQGTTEAFF. The CDR3 DNA reads as TGTGCCAGCAGTCAAGAGCAGGGGACCACTGAAGCTTTCTTT. Combining the CDR3 with reference TRBV7-9 and TRBJ1-1 gives the whole variable domain DTGVSQNPRHKITKRGQNVTFRCDPISEHNRLYWYRQTLGQGPEFLTYFQNEAQLEKSRLLSDRFSAERPKGSFSTLEIQRTEQGDSAMYLCASSQEQGTTEAFFGQGTRLTVV.

This chain links TRBV10-2 with TRBJ2-7, with TRBD2 matching over 13 bases. The CDR3 spans 16 residues. Germline V gene data show CDR1 as WSHSY and CDR2 as SAAADI. Losses at the gene ends were 8 bases for V and 3 bases for J; bases not matched to a gene: 10. In DNA form, the CDR3 reads TGCGCCAGCCTACCGGGACTAGCGGGACGGGGCTACGAGCAGTACTTC. Amino acids: CASLPGLAGRGYEQYF.

This clone appeared a single time. The chain is built from TRBV11-2 and TRBJ2-6; a possible D gene is TRBD2 (6 bases). The CDR3 has 17 residues. Looked up from germline, CDR1 is SGHAT and CDR2 is FQNNGV. Trimming shortened V by 5 bases and J by 4 bases, and 18 bases separated the two germline ends. CDR3 bases: TGTGCCAGCAGCACTAGGGTGGGGGGATCAGGGGCCAACGTCCTGACTTTC. Its translation: CASSTRVGGSGANVLTF.

V and J are TRBV7-2 and TRBJ2-7; 16 bases map to TRBD2. CDR1 and CDR2 from the germline V gene are SGHTA and FQGNSA. The CDR3 covers 18 residues. Germline trimming cut 4 bases from V and 0 bases from J; bases unmatched to any gene: 6. Here the CDR3 DNA reads TGTGCCAGCAGCTCGGGACTAGCGGGGGGGTTCAGCTCCTACGAGCAGTACTTC. Its protein product is CASSSGLAGGFSSYEQYF. The whole variable domain, filled in from reference TRBV7-2 and TRBJ2-7, reads GAGVSQSPSNKVTEKGKDVELRCDPISGHTALYWYRQSLGQGLEFLIYFQGNSAPDKSGLPSDRFSAERTGGSVSTLTIQRTQQEDSAVYLCASSSGLAGGFSSYEQYFGPGTRLTVT.

J is TRBJ1-2 and V is TRBV6-6; 7 bases align to TRBD1. V lost 8 bases and J lost 1; bases outside the gene matches: 7. The germline V gene has CDR1 MNHNY and CDR2 SVGAGI (reference sequence). This CDR3 is built from 14 residues. DNA of the CDR3: TGTGCCAGCTATCCCCAGGGGGGTAACTATGGCTACACCTTC. This encodes CASYPQGGNYGYTF.

In its sample, this clone was seen a few times. The chain uses TRBV7-2 and TRBJ2-3; tentative D call: TRBD1 (5 bases). Between the trimmed V and J ends, which lost 5 bases and 3 bases, there was a span of 12 bases. CDR1 is SGHTA, CDR2 FQGNSA, per germline. The CDR3 spans 14 residues. The DNA of the CDR3 is TGTGCCAGCAGCCACAACCAGGGAACAGATACGCAGTATTTT. Its protein product is CASSHNQGTDTQYF.

This clone appeared a few times. The rearrangement joins TRBV6-1 to TRBJ1-4; D remains ambiguous. This CDR3 has 18 amino acids. V was shortened by 3 bases and J by 5 bases, with 22 bases between the two germline ends. The germline CDR1 and CDR2 sequences are MNHNS and SASEGT. The CDR3: CASSDCPSLLVDNEKLFF. The CDR3 DNA reads as TGTGCCAGCAGTGACTGTCCAAGTCTCCTAGTCGACAATGAAAAACTGTTTTTT.

J is TRBJ2-7 and V is TRBV5-6; TRBD1 aligns across 7 bases. Germline CDR1 is SGHDT and CDR2 is YYEEEE. The CDR3 totals 13 residues. The V gene end was trimmed by 1 base and the J gene end by 5 bases; junction bases not matched to a gene: 3. CDR3 amino acids: CASSLYRGNEQYF. CDR3 nucleotide sequence: TGTGCCAGCAGCTTGTACAGGGGCAACGAGCAGTACTTC.

In DNA form, the CDR3 reads TGTGCCAGCAACCGTGGACAGGGGAACTATGGCTACACCTTC. It specifies CASNRGQGNYGYTF. V usage is TRBV13 and J usage is TRBJ1-2, with TRBD1 identical over 9 bases. V dropped 7 bases and J dropped 2; count of bases not matched to a gene: 5. The CDR3 has 14 amino acids. In germline, CDR1 is PRHDT, CDR2 FYEKMQ (reference sequence).

This clone was found once. The chain has TRBV7-2 and TRBJ2-3, with no clear D. The germline CDR1 and CDR2 sequences are SGHTA and FQGNSA. The CDR3 is made up of 15 amino acids. The germline V and J ends were trimmed by 0 bases and 6 bases, with 13 bases remaining between them. The CDR3 region has the DNA TGTGCCAGCAGCTTAGCGGCAGCGATGTGGGATACGCAGTATTTT. It specifies CASSLAAAMWDTQYF.

This clone was detected ten times or more. This rearrangement joins TRBV6-5 to TRBJ1-4; tentatively, D is TRBD1 (5 bases). The V gene lost 2 bases and the J gene lost 0 bases, with 10 bases spanning the gap. CDR3 length: 16 residues. Per the germline V gene, CDR1 is MNHEY and CDR2 is SVGAGI. This CDR3 is CASSYGQGSTNEKLFF. The CDR3 DNA reads TGTGCCAGCAGTTACGGGCAGGGTTCAACTAATGAAAAACTGTTTTTT.

The chain combines TRBV6-1 with TRBJ1-6, with D unclear. The ends were cut back, 6 bases at V and 4 bases at J, with 13 bases in the middle. The CDR3 sequence is 15 residues long. Germline CDR1 reads MNHNS; CDR2 reads SASEGT. CDR3 region: CASRARERYNSPLHF. CDR3 coding DNA: TGTGCCAGCAGGGCGAGGGAACGGTATAATTCACCCCTCCACTTT.